The 7 T cell receptor beta chains given below trace back to one sample, sequenced in a study of cytomegalovirus exposure and HLA in healthy donors. 13 Jbeta primers and 60 Vbeta primers were used for the PCR. Sequencing used immunoSEQ multiplex PCR; TCRdb keeps in-frame clones, though not all of them. This sample has about 150,000 clones; approximately 80% occur once, and the top ten carry roughly 3.7%. Material for sequencing was PBMCs. The source is a male donor in good health and CMV-seronegative.

In its sample, this clone was seen a few times. The genes are TRBV4-1 and TRBJ1-1; perhaps TRBD1 as D (5 bases). Trimming took off 7 bases at V and 2 bases at J, with 8 bases between the two ends. CDR3 size: 12 residues. Germline CDR1 MGHRA, CDR2 YSYEKL. The CDR3 DNA sequence: TGCGCCAGCACCGGGGGAAACACTGAAGCTTTCTTT. It is translated as CASTGGNTEAFF.

The chain has TRBV14 and TRBJ2-1; D not certain. The CDR3 sequence is 13 residues long. Trimming pared 0 bases from V and 4 bases from J, leaving 4 bases between. The germline CDR1 and CDR2 sequences are SGHDN and FVKESK. The CDR3 protein is CASSQDRYNEQFF. The CDR3 DNA reads as TGTGCCAGCAGCCAAGACAGGTACAATGAGCAGTTCTTC.

This clone was detected a few times. V usage is TRBV5-1 and J usage is TRBJ2-6, with 7 bases that match TRBD2. Germline-derived CDR1 and CDR2 are SGHRS and YFSETQ. Unmatched junction bases numbered 5, after V lost 3 bases and J lost 2 bases. This CDR3 spans 16 amino acids. The CDR3 loop is CASSWGGGTGANVLTF. Written as DNA, the CDR3 is TGCGCCAGCAGCTGGGGCGGGGGAACTGGGGCCAACGTCCTGACTTTC.

Relative to its sample, this clone is medium-sized (0.01 to 0.1%). The rearrangement uses TRBV6-6 and TRBJ1-5; 10 nucleotides align to TRBD1. Germline loops: CDR1 MNHNY, CDR2 SVGAGI (reference sequence). The J segment lost 6 bases and the V segment lost 6 bases, leaving 8 bases of the junction unmatched. This CDR3 comprises 15 residues. Here the CDR3 DNA reads TGTGCCAGCAGCCCCCCGACAGGGGGCAGTCAGCCCCAGCATTTT. Amino acids: CASSPPTGGSQPQHF.

This clone was seen a few times. The chain combines TRBV6-5 with TRBJ1-5, with TRBD1 matching over 7 bases. Germline V gene sequence: CDR1 MNHEY, CDR2 SVGAGI. The CDR3 covers 14 residues. With 6 bases clipped from V and 4 bases from J, the junction kept 6 bases outside the gene matches. CDR3 in DNA: TGTGCCAGCAGCCCAGACAGGGTAAATCAGCCCCAGCATTTT. Its translation: CASSPDRVNQPQHF.

This clone occurred once. This chain joins TRBV15 and TRBJ2-5, with D possibly being TRBD2 (5 bases). The CDR3 is 16 amino acids. V gave up 0 bases and J gave up 2 bases, with 13 bases separating them. Germline V gives CDR1 LNHNV, CDR2 YYDKDF (reference sequence). In DNA, the CDR3 is TGTGCCACCAGCAGAGATCACGTAGAGGGACAAGAGACCCAGTACTTC. Protein sequence: CATSRDHVEGQETQYF.

The chain recombines TRBV6-5 with TRBJ2-1; D may be TRBD2 (6 bases). The germline V gene encodes CDR1 MNHEY and CDR2 SVGAGI. This CDR3 has 14 amino acids. The CDR3 loop is CASSLGLALGEQFF. In DNA, the CDR3 is TGTGCTTCCTCCCTGGGACTCGCCCTCGGGGAGCAGTTCTTC.